This T cell receptor (beta chain) was captured by sequencing in a study of cytomegalovirus exposure and HLA in healthy donors. General observations from the study: Sequencing likely caused a cluster of highly shared sequence variants. A classifier reportedly called cytomegalovirus status with high sensitivity and specificity.

Losses at the gene ends were 5 bases for V and 4 bases for J; bases not matched to a gene: 8. Germline lookup yields CDR1 SGHDT and CDR2 YYEEEE. This CDR3 contains 15 residues. Vbeta (60) and Jbeta (13) primers were used in the PCR. Clones were sequenced by immunoSEQ multiplex PCR, and TCRdb holds only the in-frame ones, with some missing. The sample carries about 130,000 clones, 84% recorded once. As regards this clone: Antigen unknown.

Source material: PBMCs. The V call is TRBV5-6, the J call TRBJ2-5; 10 bases line up with TRBD2. The receptor was derived from a man aged 50 to 60 in good health and CMV-seronegative. CDR3 in amino acids: CASRRAGGRRETQYF. The DNA of the CDR3 is TGTGCCAGCAGACGAGCGGGGGGGCGGAGAGAGACCCAGTACTTC. Looking up the rest from reference TRBV5-6 and TRBJ2-5 gives the full variable domain: DAGVTQSPTHLIKTRGQQVTLRCSPKSGHDTVSWYQQALGQGPQFIFQYYEEEERQRGNFPDRFSGHQFPNYSSELNVNALLLGDSALYLCASRRAGGRRETQYFGPGTRLLVL.